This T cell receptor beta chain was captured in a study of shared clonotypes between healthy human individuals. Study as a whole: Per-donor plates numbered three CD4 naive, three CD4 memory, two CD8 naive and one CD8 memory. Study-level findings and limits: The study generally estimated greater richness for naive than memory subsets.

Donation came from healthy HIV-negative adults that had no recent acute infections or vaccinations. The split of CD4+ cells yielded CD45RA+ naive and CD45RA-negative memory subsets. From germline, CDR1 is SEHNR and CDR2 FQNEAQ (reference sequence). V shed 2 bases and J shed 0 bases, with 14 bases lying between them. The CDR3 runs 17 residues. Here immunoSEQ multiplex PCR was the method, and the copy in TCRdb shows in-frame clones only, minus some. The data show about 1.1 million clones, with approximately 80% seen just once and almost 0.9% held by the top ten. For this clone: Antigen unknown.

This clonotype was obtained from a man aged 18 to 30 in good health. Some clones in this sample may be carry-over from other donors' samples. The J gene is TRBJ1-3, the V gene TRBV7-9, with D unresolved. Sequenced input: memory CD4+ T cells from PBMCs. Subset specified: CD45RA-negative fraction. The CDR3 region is CASSLFGVFISGNTIYF. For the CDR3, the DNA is TGTGCCAGCAGCTTATTTGGCGTCTTCATCTCTGGAAACACCATATATTTT.